These T cell receptor beta chains were read from a single sample in a study of cytomegalovirus exposure and HLA in healthy donors. Sequenced by immunoSEQ multiplex PCR; TCRdb stores in-frame clones only, minus some. The table lists tens of thousands of clones, over 75% of them singletons. Specimen: PBMCs. The source is a female donor in good health and CMV-seronegative. The CDR3 runs from the conserved cysteine through the conserved F or W. D genes are given only for firm matches. The size entry is marked missing in some rows and otherwise reads once, few, many or a size class.

NA | TRBJ1-2 | TRBV7-9 | NA | CASSSGDLGYTF | TGTGCCAGCAGCTCGGGGGATCTTGGCTACACCTTC
TRBD1 | TRBJ2-7 | TRBV29-1 | NA | CSVRDSLYEQYF | TGCAGCGTCAGGGACAGCCTCTACGAGCAGTACTTC
TRBD1 | TRBJ2-2 | TRBV29-1 | NA | CSATTPGQGSGELFF | TGCAGCGCCACGACCCCGGGACAGGGGTCCGGGGAGCTGTTTTTT
TRBD1 | TRBJ2-1 | TRBV7-7 | NA | CASSRGQGDGLEQFF | TGTGCTAGCAGCCGGGGACAGGGGGATGGACTTGAGCAGTTCTTC
NA | TRBJ1-4 | TRBV19 | NA | CASSLTGTNEKLFF | TGTGCCAGTAGTCTTACAGGGACTAATGAAAAACTGTTTTTT
TRBD2 | TRBJ2-3 | TRBV19 | NA | CASSILPTSGITDTQYF | TGTGCCAGTAGTATACTCCCGACTAGCGGGATAACAGATACGCAGTATTTT
TRBD2 | TRBJ2-5 | TRBV15 | NA | CATSLGLAGLQETQYF | TGTGCCACCAGCCTCGGACTAGCGGGACTACAAGAGACCCAGTACTTC
NA | TRBJ2-7 | TRBV5-5 | NA | CASSMTLLVGEQYF | TGTGCCAGCAGCATGACTCTTCTAGTCGGAGAGCAGTACTTC
TRBD2 | TRBJ2-7 | TRBV7-6 | NA | CASSPSGRAWEQYF | TGTGCCAGCAGCCCCAGCGGGAGGGCCTGGGAGCAGTACTTC
NA | TRBJ1-2 | TRBV10-3 | NA | CASKGQASNYGYTF | TGTGCCTCGAAGGGGCAGGCTTCTAACTATGGCTACACCTTC
NA | TRBJ2-1 | TRBV6-5 | few | CASLRARGFF | TGTGCCAGCCTCAGGGCTAGGGGGTTCTTC
NA | TRBJ2-7 | TRBV5-1 | NA | CASSLERRGDPYEQYF | TGCGCCAGCAGCTTGGAACGCAGGGGTGATCCCTACGAGCAGTACTTC
NA | TRBJ1-1 | TRBV5-1 | NA | CASSWVGGSEAFF | TGCGCCAGCAGCTGGGTGGGAGGCAGTGAAGCTTTCTTT
NA | TRBJ2-1 | TRBV20-1 | NA | CSASPPNEQFF | TGCAGTGCTAGCCCCCCTAATGAGCAGTTCTTC
TRBD1 | TRBJ1-5 | TRBV4-3 | NA | CASSQNPTGGPPQHF | TGCGCCAGCAGCCAAAATCCAACAGGGGGACCGCCCCAGCATTTT
NA | TRBJ2-1 | TRBV30 | NA | CAWSVQFSGEQFF | TGTGCCTGGAGTGTCCAATTTTCGGGTGAGCAGTTCTTC
NA | TRBJ2-2 | TRBV19 | NA | CASNGRGYTGELFF | TGTGCCAGTAACGGTCGGGGTTACACCGGGGAGCTGTTTTTT
TRBD1 | TRBJ2-3 | TRBV7-2 | few | CASSRDSEHTQYF | TGTGCCAGCAGCCGGGACAGTGAACATACGCAGTATTTT
TRBD1 | TRBJ1-1 | TRBV4-1 | NA | CASSQTHRGMNTEAFF | TGCGCCAGCAGCCAGACTCACAGGGGCATGAACACTGAAGCTTTCTTT
TRBD1 | TRBJ2-4 | TRBV4-2 | NA | CASSQSTDRGFLAKNIQYF | TGTGCCAGCAGCCAGAGTACGGACAGGGGGTTTCTAGCCAAAAACATTCAGTACTTC
NA | TRBJ2-6 | TRBV21-1 | NA | CASSTGLTISGANVLTF | TGTGCCAGCAGCACGGGACTTACTATCTCTGGGGCCAACGTCCTGACTTTC
NA | TRBJ1-1 | TRBV11-1 | NA | CASSLARQNTEAFF | TGTGCCAGCAGCTTAGCGAGACAGAACACTGAAGCTTTCTTT
TRBD1 | TRBJ1-2 | TRBV7-2 | NA | CASSLEGAGGYGYTF | TGTGCCAGCAGCTTAGAGGGGGCAGGGGGTTATGGCTACACCTTC
NA | TRBJ1-5 | TRBV6-5 | NA | CASSQHRAQPQHF | TGTGCCAGCAGTCAGCACAGGGCTCAGCCCCAGCATTTT
NA | TRBJ1-5 | TRBV2 | NA | CASSGTGNQPQHF | TGTGCCAGCAGTGGCACGGGGAATCAGCCCCAGCATTTT
TRBD1 | TRBJ2-7 | TRBV25-1 | once | CASSWTGDEQYF | TGTGCCAGCAGTTGGACAGGGGACGAGCAGTACTTC
NA | TRBJ2-6 | TRBV5-1 | NA | CASSHSLSGANVLTF | TGCGCCAGCAGCCACAGTCTCTCTGGGGCCAACGTCCTGACTTTC
NA | TRBJ1-2 | TRBV6-5 | NA | CASRPGQMFNYGYTF | TGTGCCAGCAGGCCGGGACAAATGTTTAACTATGGCTACACCTTC
TRBD1 | TRBJ2-6 | TRBV6-1 | NA | CASSDRDSNVLTF | TGTGCCAGCAGTGACCGGGACAGTAACGTCCTGACTTTC
NA | TRBJ2-2 | TRBV10-3 | NA | CASKYLSGSTGELFF | TGTGCCAGCAAATATTTGTCGGGTAGCACCGGGGAGCTGTTTTTT